The present entry profiles one T cell receptor (beta chain) with its context. It lacks a known antigen. No quality values exist for individual bases; no much larger clone is one base distant. To prepare the library, the immunoSEQ multiplex PCR assay was applied. What TCRdb holds here is the immuneACCESS table cut down to in-frame rearrangements. Part of the clones is not present; checked against another copy, under half of the missing clones reflect an unresolved V gene, and the others are unexplained. The sample table records some 34,000 clones; about 80% of these occur just once. Of the sample, approximately 2.2% is held by the ten largest clones. The sample originates from a study of T cells in narcolepsy (dated by TCRdb to about 2018). Broadly, across the study: Healthy control donors were enrolled in the study alongside patients who had narcolepsy type 1 or type 2 (NT1, NT2). Autoreactive T cells targeting hypocretin neuron self-antigens (hypocretin, TRIB2) were sought in narcolepsy patients, and TCR Vbeta sequencing was used to track clonotypes in blood and CSF. Broad study findings and their caveats: No sequences matching autoreactive T cell clones were contained in some blood memory CD4+ repertoires from patients and controls. Numbers of sequenced blood memory CD4+ clonotypes were comparable, averaging around 42,000 in patients and around 30,000 in controls. HCRT-specific and TRIB2-specific autoreactive clonotypes were highlighted in plots that compared CD4+ T cell clonotypes in CSF versus blood from the same patient. Autoreactive clonotypes were reported to be detected serially in the blood of the same patients and of different patients, but not in the blood of healthy controls.

Memory CD4+ T cells were sorted ex vivo from peripheral blood of narcolepsy patients and healthy controls for TCR Vbeta sequencing. The germline V gene specifies MGHDK as CDR1 and SYGVNS as CDR2. The CDR3 holds 12 amino acids from the cysteine to the phenylalanine. The read is trimmed to its CDR3 DNA, 36 bases read in frame from base 1. V loses 2 bases of germline sequence and J loses 3 bases, and the interval between the two ends is 2 bases. The rearranged chain carries TRBV25-1 and TRBJ1-5, with no reliable assignment of the D segment. This clonotype was sampled from a human donor in good health. The sequencing input was memory (CD45RA-) CD4+ T cells from blood. The sample's cell subset or site, from its label and the paper: memory T cells sorted ex vivo from peripheral blood. CDR3 sequence: CASSETNQPQHF. The nucleotide sequence is TGTGCCAGCAGTGAAACCAATCAGCCCCAGCATTTT.